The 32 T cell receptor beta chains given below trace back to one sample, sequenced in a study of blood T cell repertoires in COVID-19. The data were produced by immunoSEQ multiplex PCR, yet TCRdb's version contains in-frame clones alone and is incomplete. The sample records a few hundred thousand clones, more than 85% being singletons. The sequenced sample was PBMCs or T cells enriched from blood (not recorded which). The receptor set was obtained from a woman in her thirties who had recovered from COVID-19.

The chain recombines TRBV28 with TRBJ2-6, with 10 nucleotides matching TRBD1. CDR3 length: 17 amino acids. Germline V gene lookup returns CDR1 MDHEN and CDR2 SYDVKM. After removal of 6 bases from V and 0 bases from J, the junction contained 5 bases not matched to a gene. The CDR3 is CASSLGQGNSGANVLTF. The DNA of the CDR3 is TGTGCCAGCAGCCTGGGACAGGGGAACTCTGGGGCCAACGTCCTGACTTTC.

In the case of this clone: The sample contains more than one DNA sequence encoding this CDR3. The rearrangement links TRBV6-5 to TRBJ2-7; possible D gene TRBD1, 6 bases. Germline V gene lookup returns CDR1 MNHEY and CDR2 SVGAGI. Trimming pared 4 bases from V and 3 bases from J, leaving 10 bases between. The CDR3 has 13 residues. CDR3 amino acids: CASSSTGLYEQYF. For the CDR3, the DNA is TGTGCCAGCAGTTCGACAGGCCTCTACGAGCAGTACTTC.

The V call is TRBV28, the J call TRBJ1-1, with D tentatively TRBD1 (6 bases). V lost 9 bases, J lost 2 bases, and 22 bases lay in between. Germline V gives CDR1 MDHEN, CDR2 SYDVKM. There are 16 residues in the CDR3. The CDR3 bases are TGTGCCAGTTCCCTCCCTCCACAGGGCCCAAACACTGAAGCTTTCTTT. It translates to CASSLPPQGPNTEAFF.

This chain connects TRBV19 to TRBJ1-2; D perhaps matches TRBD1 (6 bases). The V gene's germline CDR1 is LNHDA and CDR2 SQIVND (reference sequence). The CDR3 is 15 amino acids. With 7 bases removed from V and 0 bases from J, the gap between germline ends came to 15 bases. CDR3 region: CASTRRDTANYGYTF. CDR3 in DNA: TGTGCCAGTACCCGCCGGGACACAGCTAACTATGGCTACACCTTC.

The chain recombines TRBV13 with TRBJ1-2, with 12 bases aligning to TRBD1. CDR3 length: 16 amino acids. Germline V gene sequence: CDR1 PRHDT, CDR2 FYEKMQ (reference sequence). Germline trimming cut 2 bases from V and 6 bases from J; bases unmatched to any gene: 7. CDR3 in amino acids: CASSLSWDRGLDGYTF. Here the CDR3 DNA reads TGTGCCAGCAGCTTAAGTTGGGACAGGGGGCTCGATGGCTACACCTTC.

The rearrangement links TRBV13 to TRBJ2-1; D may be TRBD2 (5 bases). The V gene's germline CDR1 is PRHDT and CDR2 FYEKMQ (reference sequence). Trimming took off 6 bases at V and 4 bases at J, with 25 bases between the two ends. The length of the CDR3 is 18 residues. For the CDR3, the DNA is TGTGCCAGCAGACATGCCCGGACGGGGTCCGTTCTTTACAATGAGCAGTTCTTC. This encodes CASRHARTGSVLYNEQFF.

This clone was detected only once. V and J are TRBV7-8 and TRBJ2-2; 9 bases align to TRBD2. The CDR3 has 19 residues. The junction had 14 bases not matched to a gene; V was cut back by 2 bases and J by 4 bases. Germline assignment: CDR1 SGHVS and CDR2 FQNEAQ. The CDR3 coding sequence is TGTGCCAGCAGCTTAAGTAGGGTGGAGCGGGGGGACTTCACCGGGGAGCTGTTTTTT. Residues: CASSLSRVERGDFTGELFF.

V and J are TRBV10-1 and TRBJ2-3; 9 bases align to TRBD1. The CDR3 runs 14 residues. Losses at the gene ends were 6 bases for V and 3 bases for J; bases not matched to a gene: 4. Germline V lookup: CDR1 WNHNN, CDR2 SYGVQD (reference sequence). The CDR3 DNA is TGCGCCAGCAGCAGGGACAGGGAGACAGATACGCAGTATTTT. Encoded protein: CASSRDRETDTQYF.

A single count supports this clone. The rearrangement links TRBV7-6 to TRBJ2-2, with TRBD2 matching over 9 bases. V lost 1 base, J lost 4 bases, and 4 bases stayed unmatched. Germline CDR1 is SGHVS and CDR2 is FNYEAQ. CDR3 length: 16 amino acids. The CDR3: CASSLGLAGPTGELFF. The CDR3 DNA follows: TGTGCCAGCAGCTTAGGGCTAGCGGGGCCCACCGGGGAGCTGTTTTTT.

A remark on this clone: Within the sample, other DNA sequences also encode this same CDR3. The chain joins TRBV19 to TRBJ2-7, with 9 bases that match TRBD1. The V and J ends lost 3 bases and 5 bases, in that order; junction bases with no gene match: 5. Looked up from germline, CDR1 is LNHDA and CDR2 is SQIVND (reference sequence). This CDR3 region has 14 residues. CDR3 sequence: CASSIRTGADEQYF. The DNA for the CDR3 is TGTGCCAGTAGTATCCGGACAGGGGCTGACGAGCAGTACTTC.

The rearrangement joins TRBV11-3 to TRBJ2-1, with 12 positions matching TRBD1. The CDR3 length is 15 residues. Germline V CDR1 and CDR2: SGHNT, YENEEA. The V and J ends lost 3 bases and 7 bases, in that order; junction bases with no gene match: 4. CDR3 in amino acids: CASSLGQGARNEQFF. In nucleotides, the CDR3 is TGTGCCAGCAGCTTGGGACAGGGGGCGAGGAATGAGCAGTTCTTC.

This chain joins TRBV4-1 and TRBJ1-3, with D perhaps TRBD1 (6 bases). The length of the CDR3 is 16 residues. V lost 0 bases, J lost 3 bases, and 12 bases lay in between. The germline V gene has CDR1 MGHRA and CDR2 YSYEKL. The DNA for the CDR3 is TGCGCCAGCAGCCAAGAGGGAACAGGGAATGGAAACACCATATATTTT. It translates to CASSQEGTGNGNTIYF.

CDR3 sequence: CASSRGQAPSRETQYF. The CDR3 nucleotides read TGTGCCAGCTCACGGGGACAGGCCCCCTCTAGGGAGACCCAGTACTTC. This chain joins TRBV18 and TRBJ2-5, with 8 bases lining up with TRBD1. The CDR3 runs 16 residues. The germline gives CDR1 KGHSH, CDR2 LQKENI. J lost 5 bases, V lost 4 bases, and 12 bases had no gene match.

The CDR3 is CASSLAGGGGNSPLHF. CDR3 nucleotides: TGTGCCAGCAGCTTAGCTGGGGGGGGAGGGAATTCACCCCTCCACTTT. V gene TRBV7-2 combines with J gene TRBJ1-6; maybe TRBD1 (5 bases). V was shortened by 0 bases and J by 7 bases, with 13 bases between the two germline ends. The CDR3 extends over 16 amino acids. Germline V gives CDR1 SGHTA, CDR2 FQGNSA.

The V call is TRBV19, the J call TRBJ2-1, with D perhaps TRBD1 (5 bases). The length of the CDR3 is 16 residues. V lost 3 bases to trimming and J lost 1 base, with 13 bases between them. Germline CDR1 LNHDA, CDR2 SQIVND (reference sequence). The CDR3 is CASSILQGWSYNEQFF. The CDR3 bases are TGTGCCAGTAGTATCCTGCAGGGTTGGTCCTACAATGAGCAGTTCTTC. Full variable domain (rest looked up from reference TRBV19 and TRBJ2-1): DGGITQSPKYLFRKEGQNVTLSCEQNLNHDAMYWYRQDPGQGLRLIYYSQIVNDFQKGDIAEGYSVSREKKESFPLTVTSAQKNPTAFYLCASSILQGWSYNEQFFGPGTRLTVL.

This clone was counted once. CDR3 DNA sequence: TGTGCCAGTAGTGCCTCCTACTCTGGAAACACCATATATTTT. As protein: CASSASYSGNTIYF. The chain combines TRBV19 with TRBJ1-3; no clear D. Trimming left V 5 bases short and J 0 bases short, with 8 bases between. There are 14 residues in the CDR3. Germline loops: CDR1 LNHDA, CDR2 SQIVND (reference sequence).

CDR3 sequence: CASSLTAPYNEQFF. CDR3 coding DNA: TGTGCCAGCAGCTTAACTGCCCCGTACAATGAGCAGTTCTTC. V usage is TRBV5-6 and J usage is TRBJ2-1; D uncertain. Germline loops: CDR1 SGHDT, CDR2 YYEEEE. Trimming stripped 2 bases from V and 4 bases from J, with 10 bases between. This CDR3 has 14 residues.

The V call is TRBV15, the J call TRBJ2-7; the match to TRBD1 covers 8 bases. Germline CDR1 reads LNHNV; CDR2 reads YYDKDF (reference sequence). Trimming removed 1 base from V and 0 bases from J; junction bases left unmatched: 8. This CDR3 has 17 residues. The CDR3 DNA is TGTGCCACCAGCAGAGTCGTAGGGACAGGAGTCTCCTACGAGCAGTACTTC. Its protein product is CATSRVVGTGVSYEQYF.

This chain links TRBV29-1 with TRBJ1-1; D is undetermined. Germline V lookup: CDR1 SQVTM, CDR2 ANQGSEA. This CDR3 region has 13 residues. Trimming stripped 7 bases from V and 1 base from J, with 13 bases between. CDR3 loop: CSAGELGNTEAFF. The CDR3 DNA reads TGCAGCGCCGGAGAATTGGGGAACACTGAAGCTTTCTTT.

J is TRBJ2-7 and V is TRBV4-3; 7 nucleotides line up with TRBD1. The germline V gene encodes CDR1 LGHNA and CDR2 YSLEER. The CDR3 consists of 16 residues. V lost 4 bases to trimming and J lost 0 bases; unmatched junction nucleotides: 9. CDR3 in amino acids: CASSRLDRRSSYEQYF. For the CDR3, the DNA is TGCGCCAGCAGCCGGCTGGACAGGAGGAGCTCCTACGAGCAGTACTTC.

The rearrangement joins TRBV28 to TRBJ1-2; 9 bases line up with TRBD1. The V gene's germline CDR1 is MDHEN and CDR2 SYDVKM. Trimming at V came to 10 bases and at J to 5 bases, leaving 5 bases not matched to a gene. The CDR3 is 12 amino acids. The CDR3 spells CATGQGFYGYTF. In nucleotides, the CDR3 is TGTGCCACTGGACAGGGGTTTTATGGCTACACCTTC.

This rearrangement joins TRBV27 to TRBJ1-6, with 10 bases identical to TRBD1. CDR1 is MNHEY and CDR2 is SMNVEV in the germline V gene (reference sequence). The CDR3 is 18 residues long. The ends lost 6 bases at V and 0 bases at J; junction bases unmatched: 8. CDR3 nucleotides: TGTGCCAGCAGGGGGACAGGGGCGTTGAGCTCCTATAATTCACCCCTCCACTTT. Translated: CASRGTGALSSYNSPLHF.

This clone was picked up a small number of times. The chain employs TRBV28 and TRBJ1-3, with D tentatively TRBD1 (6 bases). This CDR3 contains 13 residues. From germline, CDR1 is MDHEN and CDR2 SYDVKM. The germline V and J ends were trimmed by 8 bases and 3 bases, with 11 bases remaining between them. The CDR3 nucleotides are TGTGCCAGCTCAGGGGTTCGTGGAAACACCATATATTTT. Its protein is CASSGVRGNTIYF.

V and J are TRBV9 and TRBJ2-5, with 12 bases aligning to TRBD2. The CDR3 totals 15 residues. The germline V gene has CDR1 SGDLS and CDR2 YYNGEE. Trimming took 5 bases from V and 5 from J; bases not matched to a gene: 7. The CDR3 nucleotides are TGTGCCAGCAGTATGGGTCTAGCGGGGGGGGAGACCCAGTACTTC. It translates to CASSMGLAGGETQYF. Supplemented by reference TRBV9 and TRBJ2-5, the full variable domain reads DSGVTQTPKHLITATGQRVTLRCSPRSGDLSVYWYQQSLDQGLQFLIQYYNGEERAKGNILERFSAQQFPDLHSELNLSSLELGDSALYFCASSMGLAGGETQYFGPGTRLLVL.

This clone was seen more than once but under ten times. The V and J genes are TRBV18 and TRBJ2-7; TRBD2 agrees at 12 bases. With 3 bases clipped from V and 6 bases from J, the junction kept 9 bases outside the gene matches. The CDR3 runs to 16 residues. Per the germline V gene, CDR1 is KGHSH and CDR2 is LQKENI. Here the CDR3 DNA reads TGTGCCAGCTCACCCACAGCGGGGACTAGCGGGTTCGAGCAGTACTTC. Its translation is CASSPTAGTSGFEQYF.

CDR3 amino acids: CASSNGLGADTQYF. The CDR3 DNA is TGTGCCAGCAGCAACGGACTAGGGGCGGATACGCAGTATTTT. The genes are TRBV11-1 and TRBJ2-3, with 7 bases matching TRBD2. CDR3 length: 14 residues. Looked up from germline, CDR1 is SGHAT and CDR2 is FQDESV (reference sequence). J was trimmed by 6 bases and V by 5 bases; bases with no gene match: 8. The variable domain in full, with the rest retrieved from reference TRBV11-1 and TRBJ2-3, is EAEVAQSPRYKITEKSQAVAFWCDPISGHATLYWYRQILGQGPELLVQFQDESVVDDSQLPKDRFSAERLKGVDSTLKIQPAELGDSAMYLCASSNGLGADTQYFGPGTRLTVL.

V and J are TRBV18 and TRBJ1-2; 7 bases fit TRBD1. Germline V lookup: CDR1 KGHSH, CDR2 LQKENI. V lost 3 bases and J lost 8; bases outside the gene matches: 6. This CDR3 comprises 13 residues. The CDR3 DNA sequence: TGTGCCAGCTCACCCGAACAGGGGAAGGGCTACACCTTC. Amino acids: CASSPEQGKGYTF.

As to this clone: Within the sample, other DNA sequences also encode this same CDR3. CDR3 DNA: TGCAGCGTTGAACGGGACACTGACTCTGGGGCCAACGTCCTGACTTTC. Amino acid sequence: CSVERDTDSGANVLTF. J is TRBJ2-6 and V is TRBV29-1; possibly TRBD1 for D (6 bases). This CDR3 is 16 amino acids long. V gave up 2 bases and J gave up 0 bases, with 11 bases separating them. The V gene's germline CDR1 is SQVTM and CDR2 ANQGSEA.

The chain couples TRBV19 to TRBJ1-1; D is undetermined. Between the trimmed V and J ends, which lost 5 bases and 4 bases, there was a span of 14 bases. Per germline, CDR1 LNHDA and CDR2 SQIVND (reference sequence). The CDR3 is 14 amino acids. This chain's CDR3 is CASSRRGPGTEAFF. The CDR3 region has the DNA TGTGCCAGTAGTCGCCGCGGCCCTGGCACTGAAGCTTTCTTT. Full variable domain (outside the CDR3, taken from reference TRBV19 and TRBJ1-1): DGGITQSPKYLFRKEGQNVTLSCEQNLNHDAMYWYRQDPGQGLRLIYYSQIVNDFQKGDIAEGYSVSREKKESFPLTVTSAQKNPTAFYLCASSRRGPGTEAFFGQGTRLTVV.

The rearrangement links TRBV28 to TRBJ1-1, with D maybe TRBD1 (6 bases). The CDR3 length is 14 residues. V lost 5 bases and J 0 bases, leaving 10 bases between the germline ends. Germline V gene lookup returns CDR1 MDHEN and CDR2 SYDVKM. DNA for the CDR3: TGTGCCAGCAGTCCAGGGGCGATGAACACTGAAGCTTTCTTT. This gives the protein CASSPGAMNTEAFF.

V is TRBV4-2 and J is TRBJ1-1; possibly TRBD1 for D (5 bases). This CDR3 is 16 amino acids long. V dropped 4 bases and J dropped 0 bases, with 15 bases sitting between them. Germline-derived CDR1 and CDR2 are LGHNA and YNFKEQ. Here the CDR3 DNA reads TGTGCCAGCAGCCCCTCCTCAGACAGAATGAACACTGAAGCTTTCTTT. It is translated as CASSPSSDRMNTEAFF.

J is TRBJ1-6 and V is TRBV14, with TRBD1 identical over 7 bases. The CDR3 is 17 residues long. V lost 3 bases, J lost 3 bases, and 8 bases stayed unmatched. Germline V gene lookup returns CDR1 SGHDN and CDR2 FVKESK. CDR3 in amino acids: CASSQRGQLSYNSPLHF. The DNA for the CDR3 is TGTGCCAGCAGCCAGCGGGGACAGCTGAGCTATAATTCACCCCTCCACTTT.